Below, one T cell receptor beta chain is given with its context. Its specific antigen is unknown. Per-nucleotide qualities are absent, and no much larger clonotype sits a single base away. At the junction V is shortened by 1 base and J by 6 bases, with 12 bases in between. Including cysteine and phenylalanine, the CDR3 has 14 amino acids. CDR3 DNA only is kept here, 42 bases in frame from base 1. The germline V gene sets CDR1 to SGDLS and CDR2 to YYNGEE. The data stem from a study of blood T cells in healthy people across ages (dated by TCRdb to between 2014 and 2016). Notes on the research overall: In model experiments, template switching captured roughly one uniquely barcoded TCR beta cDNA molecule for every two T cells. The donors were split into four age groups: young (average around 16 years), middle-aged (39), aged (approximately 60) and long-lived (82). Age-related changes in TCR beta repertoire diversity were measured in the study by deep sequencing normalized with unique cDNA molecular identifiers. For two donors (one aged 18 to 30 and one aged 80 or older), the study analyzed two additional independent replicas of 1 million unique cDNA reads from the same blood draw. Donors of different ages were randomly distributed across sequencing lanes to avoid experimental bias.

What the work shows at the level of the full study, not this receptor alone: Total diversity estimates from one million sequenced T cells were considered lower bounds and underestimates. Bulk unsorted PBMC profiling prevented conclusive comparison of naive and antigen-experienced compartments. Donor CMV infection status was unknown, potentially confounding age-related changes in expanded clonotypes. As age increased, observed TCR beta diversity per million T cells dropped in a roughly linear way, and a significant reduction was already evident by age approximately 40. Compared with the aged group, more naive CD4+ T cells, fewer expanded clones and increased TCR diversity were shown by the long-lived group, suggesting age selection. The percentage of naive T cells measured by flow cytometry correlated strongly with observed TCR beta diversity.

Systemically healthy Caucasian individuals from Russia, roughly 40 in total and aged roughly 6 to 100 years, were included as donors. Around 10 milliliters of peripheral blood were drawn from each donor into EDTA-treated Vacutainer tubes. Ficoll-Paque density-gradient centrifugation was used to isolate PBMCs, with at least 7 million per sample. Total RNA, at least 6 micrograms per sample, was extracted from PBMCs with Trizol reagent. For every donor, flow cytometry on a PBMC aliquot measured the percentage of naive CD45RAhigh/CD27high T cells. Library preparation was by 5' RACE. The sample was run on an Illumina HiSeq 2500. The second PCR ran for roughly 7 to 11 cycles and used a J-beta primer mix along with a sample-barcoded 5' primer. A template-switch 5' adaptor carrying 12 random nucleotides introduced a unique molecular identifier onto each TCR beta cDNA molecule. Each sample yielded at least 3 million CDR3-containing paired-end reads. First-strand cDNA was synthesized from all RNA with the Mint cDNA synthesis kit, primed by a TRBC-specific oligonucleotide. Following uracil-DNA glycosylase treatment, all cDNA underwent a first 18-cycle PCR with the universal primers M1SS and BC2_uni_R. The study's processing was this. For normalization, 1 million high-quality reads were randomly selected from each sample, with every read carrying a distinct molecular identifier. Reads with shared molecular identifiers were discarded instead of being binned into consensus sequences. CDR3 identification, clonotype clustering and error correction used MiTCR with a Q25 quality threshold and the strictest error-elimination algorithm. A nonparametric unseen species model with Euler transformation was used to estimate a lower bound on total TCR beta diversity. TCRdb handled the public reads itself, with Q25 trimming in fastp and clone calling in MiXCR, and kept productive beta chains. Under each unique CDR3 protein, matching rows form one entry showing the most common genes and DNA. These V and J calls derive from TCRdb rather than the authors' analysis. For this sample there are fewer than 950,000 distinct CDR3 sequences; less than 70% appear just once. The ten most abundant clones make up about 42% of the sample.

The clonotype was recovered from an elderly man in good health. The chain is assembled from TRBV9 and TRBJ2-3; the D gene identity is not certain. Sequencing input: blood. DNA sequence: TGTGCCAGCAGCGTATTGGCGACAAGGGATACGCAGTATTTT. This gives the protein CASSVLATRDTQYF.